This entry lists 14 T cell receptor beta chains sequenced from one sample in a study of cytomegalovirus exposure and HLA in healthy donors. PCR used 60 Vbeta primers and 13 Jbeta primers. Some clones are missing from TCRdb's copy, which holds only in-frame ones; the method was immunoSEQ multiplex PCR. Of roughly 130,000 clones listed, roughly three quarters are singletons. Input material: PBMCs. The receptors shown here come from a woman between 35 and 50 years old in good health and CMV-seronegative.

This chain uses TRBV10-2 with TRBJ2-7; possibly TRBD1 for D (6 bases). The V and J ends lost 0 bases and 6 bases respectively, with 12 bases between them. CDR1 and CDR2 from the germline V gene are WSHSY and SAAADI. There are 14 residues in the CDR3. CDR3 nucleotides: TGCGCCAGCAGTGAGTCTCCAGGGGCCCTCGAGCAGTACTTC. This codes for CASSESPGALEQYF.

In the case of this clone: The junction does not match germline at one end; this may be a read error. The chain carries TRBV28 and TRBJ2-1; 11 bases match TRBD1. CDR3 length: 14 amino acids. Germline loops: CDR1 MDHEN, CDR2 SYDVKM. The CDR3 here is CVSGQGQGDREQFF. In nucleotides, the CDR3 is TGTGTCAGCGGTCAGGGACAGGGGGATCGCGAGCAGTTCTTC. The full variable domain, with the rest looked up from reference TRBV28 and TRBJ2-1, is DVKVTQSSRYLVKRTGEKVFLECVQDMDHENMFWYRQDPGLGLRLIYFSYDVKMKEKGDIPEGYSVSREKKERFSLILESASTNQTSMYLCVSGQGQGDREQFFGPGTRLTVL.

The table lists this clone with a few counts. This sequence joins TRBV5-1 and TRBJ2-5; 8 nucleotides align to TRBD2. From germline, CDR1 is SGHRS and CDR2 YFSETQ. The CDR3 totals 14 residues. Unmatched junction bases numbered 1, after V lost 2 bases and J lost 1 base. The CDR3 region has the DNA TGCGCCAGCAGCTTCCGGGGGGGCCAAGAGACCCAGTACTTC. It is translated as CASSFRGGQETQYF.

The chain carries TRBV28 and TRBJ1-4; no clear D gene. With 7 bases removed from V and 5 bases from J, the gap between germline ends came to 11 bases. There are 13 residues in the CDR3. Germline loops: CDR1 MDHEN, CDR2 SYDVKM. CDR3 in amino acids: CASTPQENEKLFF. CDR3 nucleotides: TGTGCCAGCACCCCTCAGGAAAATGAAAAACTGTTTTTT.

The genes are TRBV28 and TRBJ2-1, with 7 nucleotides matching TRBD2. Germline V gene lookup returns CDR1 MDHEN and CDR2 SYDVKM. V was clipped by 7 bases and J by 6 bases; unmatched bases: 12. CDR3 length: 15 residues. In DNA form, the CDR3 reads TGTGCCAGCATTTCGGATGATGGACTAGTCAATGAGCAGTTCTTC. This encodes CASISDDGLVNEQFF. The variable domain in full, with the rest retrieved from reference TRBV28 and TRBJ2-1, is DVKVTQSSRYLVKRTGEKVFLECVQDMDHENMFWYRQDPGLGLRLIYFSYDVKMKEKGDIPEGYSVSREKKERFSLILESASTNQTSMYLCASISDDGLVNEQFFGPGTRLTVL.

CDR3 amino acids: CASSSDRGGNEKLFF. The CDR3 nucleotides are TGTGCCAGCAGTTCAGACAGGGGAGGGAATGAAAAACTGTTTTTT. The chain couples TRBV28 to TRBJ1-4; the match to TRBD1 covers 8 bases. This CDR3 comprises 15 residues. The trim removed 4 bases at V and 5 bases at J, leaving 6 bases unmatched. Per the germline V gene, CDR1 is MDHEN and CDR2 is SYDVKM.

The V call is TRBV27, the J call TRBJ2-5; TRBD1 aligns across 10 bases. Germline CDR1 reads MNHEY; CDR2 reads SMNVEV (reference sequence). The CDR3 covers 15 residues. Losses at the gene ends were 2 bases for V and 2 bases for J; bases not matched to a gene: 2. CDR3 sequence: CASSLGTGAQETQYF. The CDR3 nucleotides are TGTGCCAGCAGTTTAGGGACAGGGGCTCAAGAGACCCAGTACTTC.

V and J are TRBV30 and TRBJ2-2; 7 positions match TRBD1. The CDR3 totals 16 residues. After removal of 0 bases from V and 5 bases from J, the junction contained 9 bases not matched to a gene. The germline CDR1 and CDR2 sequences are GTSNPN and SVGIG (reference sequence). CDR3 amino acids: CAWSVLQGRGTGELFF. The DNA for the CDR3 is TGTGCCTGGAGTGTCTTACAGGGGAGAGGAACCGGGGAGCTGTTTTTT.

In regard to this clone: At one of its ends the junction is not consistent with the germline gene, which may arise from a read error. Other DNA variants within this sample encode the same CDR3. The chain carries TRBV9 and TRBJ2-5; the D gene is possibly TRBD2 (5 bases). CDR3 length equals 14 residues. Germline values: CDR1 SGDLS, CDR2 YYNGEE. Here the CDR3 reads CASSVTGWGETQYF. The CDR3 nucleotides are TGTGCCAGCAGCGTTACGGGGTGGGGAGAGACTCAGTACTTC.

This rearrangement joins TRBV11-1 to TRBJ1-1; D remains ambiguous. V lost 0 bases and J 5 bases, leaving 13 bases between the germline ends. The CDR3 length is 15 residues. In germline, CDR1 is SGHAT, CDR2 FQDESV (reference sequence). CDR3 amino acids: CASSLAVGGRTEAFF. The CDR3 DNA is TGTGCCAGCAGCTTAGCTGTAGGAGGTAGGACTGAAGCTTTCTTT.

Only a few counts were recorded for this clone. The V gene is TRBV7-8, the J gene TRBJ2-5, with TRBD2 matching over 15 bases. The V and J ends lost 3 bases and 6 bases, in that order; junction bases with no gene match: 8. The germline CDR1 and CDR2 sequences are SGHVS and FQNEAQ. This CDR3 has 17 amino acids. The CDR3 DNA reads TGTGCCAGCAGCTTTCAAGGACTAGCGGGAGGGCCGCAGACCCAGTACTTC. Residues: CASSFQGLAGGPQTQYF.

Only a few counts were recorded for this clone. V usage is TRBV5-1 and J usage is TRBJ1-2; D possibly corresponds to TRBD1 (6 bases). V lost 4 bases and J 7 bases, leaving 17 bases between the germline ends. CDR3 length: 14 residues. The germline V gene encodes CDR1 SGHRS and CDR2 YFSETQ. The CDR3 DNA sequence: TGCGCCAGCAGCCTACTACTTACAGGGAGTGGCTACACCTTC. As protein: CASSLLLTGSGYTF. Full variable domain (remainder filled in from reference TRBV5-1 and TRBJ1-2): KAGVTQTPRYLIKTRGQQVTLSCSPISGHRSVSWYQQTPGQGLQFLFEYFSETQRNKGNFPGRFSGRQFSNSRSEMNVSTLELGDSALYLCASSLLLTGSGYTFGSGTRLTVV.

The rearrangement links TRBV7-6 to TRBJ2-3; TRBD1 agrees at 8 bases. V lost 4 bases to trimming and J lost 6 bases; unmatched junction nucleotides: 12. This CDR3 is built from 16 residues. Germline CDR1 reads SGHVS; CDR2 reads FNYEAQ. CDR3: CASSSRQGKIGDTQYF. As DNA, the CDR3 is TGTGCCAGCAGCTCTAGACAGGGGAAGATTGGCGATACGCAGTATTTT.

This clone was counted a single time. CDR3 sequence (DNA): TGTGCCAGCAGTTTTGCCCCTAGGAATTCACCCCTCCACTTT. Translation: CASSFAPRNSPLHF. The genes are TRBV27 and TRBJ1-6; D gene uncertain. Between the trimmed V and J ends, which lost 3 bases and 7 bases, there was a span of 10 bases. The CDR3 sequence is 14 residues long. The germline CDR1 and CDR2 sequences are MNHEY and SMNVEV (reference sequence).